Presented here are 29 T cell receptor beta chains from one specimen sequenced in a study of cytomegalovirus exposure and HLA in healthy donors. Amplification used 60 Vbeta primers and 13 Jbeta primers. Profiled with immunoSEQ multiplex PCR; TCRdb holds only in-frame clones, not every one. In the table there are 200,000 or so clones, about 85% of which are singletons. Sequenced material: PBMCs. These receptors were obtained from a male donor in good health and CMV-seropositive.

The chain links TRBV12-5 to TRBJ2-5; tentative D call: TRBD1 (6 bases). The germline V gene has CDR1 LGHNT and CDR2 FRNRAP. Trimming cost V 9 bases and J 3 bases, with 11 bases left between them. The CDR3 runs 12 residues. CDR3 residues: CASSDSKETQYF. In nucleotides, the CDR3 is TGTGCTAGCTCGGACAGTAAAGAGACCCAGTACTTC.

The V and J genes are TRBV7-8 and TRBJ1-4; 10 nucleotides line up with TRBD1. Unmatched junction bases numbered 4, after V lost 5 bases and J lost 10 bases. Germline V lookup: CDR1 SGHVS, CDR2 FQNEAQ. The length of the CDR3 is 13 residues. The CDR3 bases are TGTGCCAGCAGCAGGGACAGGGGACGAAAACTGTTTTTT. As protein: CASSRDRGRKLFF.

J is TRBJ2-5 and V is TRBV30; D remains ambiguous. Trimming removed 1 base from V and 5 bases from J, with 5 bases in between. Germline assignment: CDR1 GTSNPN and CDR2 SVGIG (reference sequence). The CDR3 runs 11 residues. The DNA of the CDR3 is TGTGCCTGGAGTGCGCGGGAGACCCAGTACTTC. Translated, it gives CAWSARETQYF.

In DNA, the CDR3 is TGTGCCAGCAGCTTGGAGACAGGGATCGGCTACACCTTC. Encoded protein: CASSLETGIGYTF. The gene calls are TRBV5-4 and TRBJ1-2, with 7 positions matching TRBD1. The trim removed 0 bases at V and 8 bases at J, leaving 4 bases unmatched. CDR1 is SGHNT and CDR2 is YYREEE in the germline V gene (reference sequence). CDR3 size: 13 residues.

The V call is TRBV28, the J call TRBJ1-5; 7 nucleotides line up with TRBD1. The germline V gene encodes CDR1 MDHEN and CDR2 SYDVKM. The CDR3 is 17 residues long. V shed 2 bases, J shed 1 base, and the junction held 8 bases outside the gene matches. In DNA form, the CDR3 reads TGTGCCAGCAGTTTAATCCCCTTGACAGGGAGCAATCAGCCCCAGCATTTT. This gives the protein CASSLIPLTGSNQPQHF.

This clone was seen a handful of times. The chain uses TRBV6-5 and TRBJ1-5; tentative D call: TRBD1 (6 bases). This CDR3 region has 14 residues. V was clipped by 4 bases and J by 5 bases, with 12 bases between them. Germline V gene lookup returns CDR1 MNHEY and CDR2 SVGAGI. The CDR3 loop is CASSSNRVDQPQHF. CDR3 DNA sequence: TGTGCCAGCAGTTCGAACAGGGTAGATCAGCCCCAGCATTTT.

The chain couples TRBV9 to TRBJ2-1; 9 bases line up with TRBD1. The germline CDR1 and CDR2 sequences are SGDLS and YYNGEE. This CDR3 is built from 15 residues. Germline trimming cut 3 bases from V and 4 bases from J; bases unmatched to any gene: 5. The CDR3 sequence is CASSAQTGGYNEQFF. The CDR3 region has the DNA TGTGCCAGCAGCGCCCAGACAGGGGGATACAATGAGCAGTTCTTC.

The chain employs TRBV5-6 and TRBJ2-5; TRBD2 aligns across 13 bases. The CDR3 sequence is 16 residues long. CDR1 and CDR2 from the germline V gene are SGHDT and YYEEEE. V shed 4 bases, J shed 5 bases, and the junction held 8 bases outside the gene matches. CDR3 amino acids: CASSQPGLAGLETQYF. The CDR3, as DNA: TGTGCCAGCAGCCAGCCGGGACTAGCGGGATTGGAGACCCAGTACTTC.

This rearrangement joins TRBV2 to TRBJ1-1; 8 nucleotides agree with TRBD1. The CDR3 consists of 16 residues. CDR1 is SNHLY and CDR2 is FYNNEI in the germline V gene. V gave up 7 bases and J gave up 10 bases; unmatched junction bases: 20. In DNA form, the CDR3 reads TGTGCCAGCAACCCAGAAAACCCAGCGACAACAGGGGGAGCTTTCTTT. This translates into CASNPENPATTGGAFF.

The chain links TRBV10-3 to TRBJ1-4; D is possibly TRBD1 (5 bases). CDR1 ENHRY and CDR2 SYGVKD come from the germline V gene. The CDR3 sequence is 14 residues long. Trimming pared 4 bases from V and 4 bases from J, leaving 10 bases between. The CDR3 spells CAISVAGNNEKLFF. The DNA of the CDR3 is TGTGCCATCAGTGTAGCAGGGAATAATGAAAAACTGTTTTTT.

V usage is TRBV7-6 and J usage is TRBJ2-1; TRBD2 matches 12 bases. Germline V gene lookup returns CDR1 SGHVS and CDR2 FNYEAQ. This CDR3 region has 16 residues. J gave up 7 bases and V 2 bases, and 6 bases lay outside the gene matches. The CDR3 loop reads CASSLLLAGGSNEQFF. The CDR3, as DNA: TGTGCCAGCAGCTTACTACTAGCGGGGGGTAGTAATGAGCAGTTCTTC.

This chain links TRBV7-9 with TRBJ1-1, with 7 bases aligning to TRBD1. There are 14 residues in the CDR3. The trim removed 4 bases at V and 3 bases at J, leaving 5 bases unmatched. CDR1 SEHNR and CDR2 FQNEAQ come from the germline V gene (reference sequence). CDR3 sequence reads: CASSWGQTYTEAFF. In DNA, the CDR3 is TGTGCCAGCAGCTGGGGACAGACTTACACTGAAGCTTTCTTT.

The chain uses TRBV28 and TRBJ2-1; 9 positions agree with TRBD2. V shed 7 bases, J shed 10 bases, and the junction held 14 bases outside the gene matches. The length of the CDR3 is 15 residues. Per germline, CDR1 MDHEN and CDR2 SYDVKM. DNA for the CDR3: TGTGCCAGCACCCTCTGGGGTAGCGGGAGTTACGAGCAGTTCTTC. Residues: CASTLWGSGSYEQFF.

The rearrangement links TRBV15 to TRBJ2-3; 9 bases map to TRBD2. The CDR3 contains 16 residues. Per the germline V gene, CDR1 is LNHNV and CDR2 is YYDKDF (reference sequence). The V and J ends lost 5 bases and 4 bases, in that order; junction bases with no gene match: 10. The CDR3 reads CATSVTRGGASDTQYF. The DNA of the CDR3 is TGTGCCACCAGCGTCACTCGCGGGGGGGCATCAGATACGCAGTATTTT. Full variable domain (outside the CDR3, taken from reference TRBV15 and TRBJ2-3): DAMVIQNPRYQVTQFGKPVTLSCSQTLNHNVMYWYQQKSSQAPKLLFHYYDKDFNNEADTPDNFQSRRPNTSFCFLDIRSPGLGDTAMYLCATSVTRGGASDTQYFGPGTRLTVL.

The chain uses TRBV5-8 and TRBJ1-5; D is ambiguous. Trimming cost V 2 bases and J 4 bases, with 7 bases left between them. The CDR3 spans 13 residues. Germline V gene lookup returns CDR1 SGHTS and CDR2 YDEGEE. CDR3 nucleotides: TGTGCCAGCAGCTTCTCAGAAAATCAGCCCCAGCATTTT. Its translation: CASSFSENQPQHF.

The chain combines TRBV19 with TRBJ2-7, with 7 bases matching TRBD1. The CDR3 has 16 residues. Germline trimming cut 1 base from V and 2 bases from J; bases unmatched to any gene: 8. Germline CDR1 and CDR2: LNHDA and SQIVND (reference sequence). The CDR3 sequence is CASSIGAGGTPYEQYF. DNA of the CDR3: TGTGCCAGTAGTATAGGGGCAGGGGGTACCCCCTACGAGCAGTACTTC.

CDR3 sequence (DNA): TGTGCCAGCAGATTTAATGAATGGACTAGCGGGGGCATCGGCAATGAGCAGTTCTTC. Its translation: CASRFNEWTSGGIGNEQFF. The chain recombines TRBV27 with TRBJ2-1; 13 nucleotides align to TRBD2. This CDR3 has 19 amino acids. The ends lost 6 bases at V and 6 bases at J; junction bases unmatched: 17. The germline gives CDR1 MNHEY, CDR2 SMNVEV (reference sequence).

The chain links TRBV28 to TRBJ2-6; D is perhaps TRBD2 (6 bases). Germline V gives CDR1 MDHEN, CDR2 SYDVKM. With 3 bases removed from V and 0 bases from J, the gap between germline ends came to 21 bases. The CDR3 consists of 20 residues. CDR3 protein: CASSLSLDPAEGSGANVLTF. CDR3 nucleotides: TGTGCCAGCAGTTTGTCCCTGGATCCTGCGGAGGGCTCTGGGGCCAACGTCCTGACTTTC.

The J gene is TRBJ2-7, the V gene TRBV19, with 8 nucleotides matching TRBD1. CDR1 is LNHDA, CDR2 SQIVND, per germline (reference sequence). J was trimmed by 1 base and V by 6 bases; bases with no gene match: 5. CDR3 length: 14 residues. The CDR3 region has the DNA TGTGCCAGTAGCCGCGGACAGGGTTCCTACGAGCAGTACTTC. Translating gives CASSRGQGSYEQYF.

Comment on this clone: The sample carries other DNA sequences with the same CDR3. V gene TRBV5-1 combines with J gene TRBJ2-2, with D unclear. Germline V CDR1 and CDR2: SGHRS, YFSETQ. The length of the CDR3 is 14 residues. The ends were cut back, 4 bases at V and 2 bases at J, with 9 bases in the middle. CDR3 coding DNA: TGCGCCAGCAGCCTCCGACAAAACACCGGGGAGCTGTTTTTT. Translating it yields CASSLRQNTGELFF.

The chain recombines TRBV18 with TRBJ1-1, with a possible D match to TRBD1 (5 bases). Germline V gene lookup returns CDR1 KGHSH and CDR2 LQKENI. The V and J ends lost 2 bases and 3 bases respectively, with 16 bases between them. This CDR3 region has 16 residues. This CDR3 is CASSPAGYGVDTEAFF. In nucleotides, the CDR3 is TGTGCCAGCTCACCAGCAGGGTATGGAGTTGACACTGAAGCTTTCTTT.

The chain links TRBV4-1 to TRBJ1-4; 9 bases match TRBD1. Germline V gene sequence: CDR1 MGHRA, CDR2 YSYEKL. V gave up 8 bases and J gave up 6 bases; unmatched junction bases: 7. CDR3 length: 14 amino acids. In DNA, the CDR3 is TGCGCCAGCGGATACAGGGGGCGGTATGAAAAACTGTTTTTT. Translation gives CASGYRGRYEKLFF.

This clone was recorded a few times. The J gene is TRBJ2-1, the V gene TRBV6-5, with TRBD2 matching over 8 bases. V shed 8 bases, J shed 4 bases, and the junction held 7 bases outside the gene matches. Germline V CDR1 and CDR2: MNHEY, SVGAGI. This CDR3 is built from 14 residues. CDR3 amino acids: CASGLLADYNEQFF. The DNA of the CDR3 is TGTGCCAGCGGCCTACTAGCGGATTACAATGAGCAGTTCTTC.

This rearrangement joins TRBV6-1 to TRBJ1-6; TRBD1 aligns across 9 bases. The CDR3 is 14 residues long. V was clipped by 8 bases and J by 10 bases; unmatched bases: 9. Germline loops: CDR1 MNHNS, CDR2 SASEGT. In DNA form, the CDR3 reads TGTGCCAGCGGGACAGGGCGATTCCTCTCACCCCTCCACTTT. This translates into CASGTGRFLSPLHF.

The V gene is TRBV5-1, the J gene TRBJ2-2, with 9 bases lining up with TRBD2. CDR1 and CDR2 (germline): SGHRS, YFSETQ. The V and J ends lost 2 bases and 7 bases, in that order; junction bases with no gene match: 6. The CDR3 runs 15 residues. The CDR3 DNA reads as TGCGCCAGCAGCTTACAGCGGGGGGACGGCGGGGAGCTGTTTTTT. This translates into CASSLQRGDGGELFF. Supplemented by reference TRBV5-1 and TRBJ2-2, the full variable domain reads KAGVTQTPRYLIKTRGQQVTLSCSPISGHRSVSWYQQTPGQGLQFLFEYFSETQRNKGNFPGRFSGRQFSNSRSEMNVSTLELGDSALYLCASSLQRGDGGELFFGEGSRLTVL.

The chain has TRBV11-3 and TRBJ2-7, with D possibly being TRBD1 (7 bases). CDR1 and CDR2 from the germline V gene are SGHNT and YENEEA. The CDR3 contains 16 residues. Trimming pared 2 bases from V and 5 bases from J, leaving 19 bases between. CDR3 sequence: CASSLSAGQGENEQYF. CDR3 DNA: TGTGCCAGCAGCTTATCCGCGGGGCAGGGGGAGAACGAGCAGTACTTC.

The chain employs TRBV27 and TRBJ2-7, with no clear D. The V end lost 2 bases, the J end lost 0 bases, and 11 bases lay between the germline ends. This CDR3 contains 15 residues. Per the germline V gene, CDR1 is MNHEY and CDR2 is SMNVEV (reference sequence). CDR3 DNA sequence: TGTGCCAGCAGTTTAGGGCCAACCAGCTCCTACGAGCAGTACTTC. This codes for CASSLGPTSSYEQYF.

The chain has TRBV19 and TRBJ2-7; the D gene is possibly TRBD1 (6 bases). Trimming removed 3 bases at V and 6 bases at J, with 18 bases between. This CDR3 contains 15 residues. In germline, CDR1 is LNHDA, CDR2 SQIVND (reference sequence). In nucleotides, the CDR3 is TGTGCCAGTAGTATCGTGGGCAGGGGAAACGGCGAGCAGTACTTC. Protein sequence: CASSIVGRGNGEQYF.

V usage is TRBV28 and J usage is TRBJ1-2; TRBD1 aligns across 9 bases. Germline CDR1 reads MDHEN; CDR2 reads SYDVKM. CDR3 length: 15 residues. With 5 bases clipped from V and 6 bases from J, the junction kept 10 bases outside the gene matches. Here the CDR3 reads CASSTSPDRGNGYTF. The CDR3 region has the DNA TGTGCCAGCAGTACGTCCCCTGACAGGGGGAATGGCTACACCTTC.